A single sample gave rise to the 21 T cell receptor beta chains below, sequenced in a study of cytomegalovirus exposure and HLA in healthy donors (dated by TCRdb to 2015 to 2018). The library was generated by the immunoSEQ multiplex PCR assay. The multiplex PCR relied on a mix of 60 forward primers for TCR Vbeta segments and 13 reverse primers for TCR Jbeta segments. TCRdb mirrors the immuneACCESS table, restricted to in-frame sequences. Some clones are absent from its copies; in checked studies, under half trace to an unresolved V gene, and the reason for the others is unknown. Recorded for this sample are under 200,000 clones; around 83% of them occurred a single time. The ten largest clones capture less than 2% of the sample. The specimen sequenced was PBMCs. These receptors were taken from a young woman in good health and CMV-seronegative.

The chain has TRBV28 and TRBJ1-1; the D is unclear. V lost 8 bases and J 4 bases, leaving 23 bases between the germline ends. Germline V CDR1 and CDR2: MDHEN, SYDVKM. This CDR3 region has 16 residues. CDR3 residues: CASCGEGGAMGTEAFF. DNA of the CDR3: TGTGCCAGCTGTGGGGAGGGCGGAGCGATGGGCACTGAAGCTTTCTTT.

The rearrangement links TRBV27 to TRBJ2-5; 10 bases match TRBD2. CDR3 length: 15 residues. V lost 6 bases to trimming and J lost 5 bases; unmatched junction nucleotides: 9. Germline loops: CDR1 MNHEY, CDR2 SMNVEV (reference sequence). This CDR3 reads CASRLAGSPGETQYF. In DNA form, the CDR3 reads TGTGCCAGCAGACTAGCGGGGTCGCCAGGGGAGACCCAGTACTTC.

This rearrangement joins TRBV27 to TRBJ2-7, with 13 bases aligning to TRBD2. The CDR3 sequence is 16 residues long. Looked up from germline, CDR1 is MNHEY and CDR2 is SMNVEV (reference sequence). The V segment lost 2 bases and the J segment 6 bases; nucleotides outside the gene matches: 7. This chain's CDR3 is CASSLRQTSGRGEQYF. The CDR3 region has the DNA TGTGCCAGCAGTTTAAGACAAACTAGCGGGAGGGGCGAGCAGTACTTC.

The chain combines TRBV28 with TRBJ2-1, with D maybe TRBD2 (6 bases). CDR3 length equals 17 residues. CDR1 and CDR2 (germline): MDHEN, SYDVKM. V was cut by 4 bases and J by 0 bases, with 16 bases left in between. CDR3 loop: CASSYGAGKSSYNEQFF. CDR3 coding DNA: TGTGCCAGCAGTTACGGGGCGGGGAAGAGCTCCTACAATGAGCAGTTCTTC.

In this sample, this clone turned up once. This sequence joins TRBV7-2 and TRBJ2-7; TRBD2 is a possible D gene (6 bases). V lost 1 base to trimming and J lost 4 bases, with 14 bases between them. The germline CDR1 and CDR2 sequences are SGHTA and FQGNSA. The CDR3 covers 15 residues. The CDR3 region has the DNA TGTGCCAGCAGCTTAGGGCGGGAAGGGAGATACGAGCAGTACGTC. Translating it yields CASSLGREGRYEQYV.

The genes are TRBV27 and TRBJ2-7; maybe TRBD1 (6 bases). From germline, CDR1 is MNHEY and CDR2 SMNVEV (reference sequence). The CDR3 totals 15 residues. V shed 2 bases and J shed 2 bases, with 13 bases lying between them. CDR3 protein: CASSLKGHSTYEQYV. The CDR3 DNA reads TGTGCCAGCAGTTTAAAGGGACACTCGACCTACGAGCAGTACGTC.

The chain has TRBV28 and TRBJ1-1, with D perhaps TRBD1 (5 bases). Trimming cost V 3 bases and J 1 base, with 9 bases left between them. The CDR3 totals 14 residues. The germline CDR1 and CDR2 sequences are MDHEN and SYDVKM. This chain's CDR3 is CASSLGGENTEAFF. The CDR3 region has the DNA TGTGCCAGCAGTTTGGGGGGGGAGAACACTGAAGCTTTCTTT.

The V call is TRBV9, the J call TRBJ2-2; maybe TRBD2 (5 bases). Germline values: CDR1 SGDLS, CDR2 YYNGEE. Trimming removed 0 bases at V and 5 bases at J, with 11 bases between. This CDR3 is built from 15 residues. The CDR3 here is CASSVGGSLTGELFF. CDR3 DNA: TGTGCCAGCAGCGTAGGTGGGAGCCTAACCGGGGAGCTGTTTTTT.

This clone is a singleton in its sample. This chain connects TRBV6-5 to TRBJ1-2; TRBD1 matches at 9 bases. Per germline, CDR1 MNHEY and CDR2 SVGAGI. CDR3 length: 15 residues. J gave up 3 bases and V 3 bases, and 5 bases lay outside the gene matches. The CDR3, as DNA: TGTGCCAGCAGTTATCCCGGGACAGGGTACTATGGCTACACCTTC. This translates into CASSYPGTGYYGYTF.

The chain uses TRBV2 and TRBJ2-3; 10 bases are a match to TRBD2. CDR1 and CDR2 (germline): SNHLY, FYNNEI. With 1 base clipped from V and 5 bases from J, the junction kept 3 bases outside the gene matches. The CDR3 covers 15 residues. The DNA for the CDR3 is TGTGCCAGCAGTGAAGGTTTAGCGGGAGGAGATACGCAGTATTTT. Translating it yields CASSEGLAGGDTQYF.

V gene TRBV29-1 combines with J gene TRBJ2-1; 7 nucleotides line up with TRBD2. The V and J ends lost 7 bases and 4 bases, in that order; junction bases with no gene match: 4. The CDR3 covers 12 residues. The germline V gene encodes CDR1 SQVTM and CDR2 ANQGSEA. CDR3 nucleotide sequence: TGCAGCGGGAGCGGGGAATACAATGAGCAGTTCTTC. Translating gives CSGSGEYNEQFF.

The rearrangement joins TRBV4-3 to TRBJ2-1; 7 bases agree with TRBD2. The J segment lost 2 bases and the V segment lost 0 bases, leaving 4 bases of the junction unmatched. The CDR3 consists of 16 residues. Per germline, CDR1 LGHNA and CDR2 YSLEER. This CDR3 reads CASSQEASGPYNEQFF. The DNA of the CDR3 is TGCGCCAGCAGCCAAGAGGCTAGCGGTCCCTACAATGAGCAGTTCTTC.

The sample holds a few counts of this clone. The chain is built from TRBV29-1 and TRBJ1-1; D remains unclear. V was pared by 8 bases and J by 5 bases, with 21 bases between. The germline gives CDR1 SQVTM, CDR2 ANQGSEA. This CDR3 is built from 14 residues. The CDR3 protein is CSTRRTLVGTEAFF. The CDR3 bases are TGCAGCACCCGGAGGACTCTGGTTGGTACTGAAGCTTTCTTT.

This clone has more than one count but fewer than ten. The J gene is TRBJ1-5, the V gene TRBV4-3; D is unresolved. The CDR3 length is 17 residues. Between the trimmed V and J ends, which lost 6 bases and 0 bases, there was a span of 18 bases. The germline gives CDR1 LGHNA, CDR2 YSLEER. The CDR3 coding sequence is TGCGCCAGCAGTCCCTCCGGGGTGGCGATTAGCAATCAGCCCCAGCATTTT. Encoded protein: CASSPSGVAISNQPQHF.

This clone was recorded a few times. The J gene is TRBJ1-5, the V gene TRBV27; D possibly corresponds to TRBD1 (6 bases). CDR3 length: 15 amino acids. Germline-derived CDR1 and CDR2 are MNHEY and SMNVEV (reference sequence). The germline V and J ends were trimmed by 2 bases and 5 bases, with 13 bases remaining between them. The CDR3 loop reads CASSLTGNFDQPQHF. In DNA form, the CDR3 reads TGTGCCAGCAGTTTAACAGGGAACTTCGATCAGCCCCAGCATTTT.

CDR3 amino acids: CASSLSWGGSNYGYTF. DNA of the CDR3: TGTGCCAGCAGCTTATCATGGGGGGGATCTAACTATGGCTACACCTTC. The genes are TRBV7-2 and TRBJ1-2; weak D call: TRBD1 (5 bases). The germline V gene encodes CDR1 SGHTA and CDR2 FQGNSA. The CDR3 extends over 16 amino acids. Trimming left V 2 bases short and J 0 bases short, with 13 bases between. The variable domain in full, with the rest retrieved from reference TRBV7-2 and TRBJ1-2, is GAGVSQSPSNKVTEKGKDVELRCDPISGHTALYWYRQSLGQGLEFLIYFQGNSAPDKSGLPSDRFSAERTGGSVSTLTIQRTQQEDSAVYLCASSLSWGGSNYGYTFGSGTRLTVV.

CDR3 protein: CASSPARETSYEQYF. Written as DNA, the CDR3 is TGTGCCAGCAGTCCGGCTCGGGAGACCTCCTACGAGCAGTACTTC. V gene TRBV28 combines with J gene TRBJ2-7, with TRBD2 as a possible D gene (6 bases). V was cut by 5 bases and J by 0 bases, with 14 bases left in between. Germline CDR1 is MDHEN and CDR2 is SYDVKM. This CDR3 spans 15 amino acids.

J is TRBJ1-4 and V is TRBV10-2; D might be TRBD1 (5 bases). Germline-derived CDR1 and CDR2 are WSHSY and SAAADI. This CDR3 is built from 11 residues. V shed 2 bases and J shed 10 bases, with 5 bases lying between them. The CDR3, as DNA: TGCGCCAGCAGTGAGACAGGAAAACTGTTTTTT. This sequence encodes CASSETGKLFF.

The chain couples TRBV18 to TRBJ1-2; D remains unclear. V lost 3 bases to trimming and J lost 4 bases, with 15 bases between them. CDR3 length: 15 amino acids. Per the germline V gene, CDR1 is KGHSH and CDR2 is LQKENI. The CDR3 loop is CASSPPGTLGYGYTF. CDR3 sequence (DNA): TGTGCCAGCTCACCCCCAGGTACCCTCGGCTATGGCTACACCTTC.

This chain connects TRBV9 to TRBJ2-1; D gene unclear. CDR1 and CDR2 (germline): SGDLS, YYNGEE. The CDR3 is made up of 14 amino acids. V was pared by 3 bases and J by 6 bases, with 13 bases between. The CDR3 DNA sequence: TGTGCCAGCAGCGCTTGGGTGGGCAGCAATGAGCAGTTCTTC. Translating it yields CASSAWVGSNEQFF.

The sample holds one count of this clone. The CDR3 reads CASSTPLAGGQDEQFF. CDR3 DNA sequence: TGTGCCAGCAGTACTCCCCTAGCGGGAGGGCAGGATGAGCAGTTCTTC. The chain uses TRBV27 and TRBJ2-1; 12 nucleotides match TRBD2. V was pared by 5 bases and J by 8 bases, with 10 bases of the junction left unmatched. Per germline, CDR1 MNHEY and CDR2 SMNVEV (reference sequence). CDR3 size: 16 residues.